This T cell receptor beta chain emerged from a study of regulatory T cells in long-lasting Graves disease. This clonotype was observed at least ten times. Its target is unknown. Time point here: newly diagnosed GD, antithyroid drugs for less than 3 months. From RNA extracted from PBMCs, the TCR library was made. V trimming: 6 bases; J trimming: 11 bases; junction bases outside the gene matches: 8. The CDR3 totals 14 residues. Germline CDR1 is SEHNR and CDR2 is FQNEAQ (reference sequence). HTBI primers from iRepertoire and Arm-PCR of CDR3 regions yielded the TCR beta libraries. The authors' processing: Identification across samples found approximately 67 TRBV and approximately 15 TRBJ segments. TCRdb processed the multiplex PCR reads anew with MiXCR; each CDR3 protein has one entry. The V and J calls shown here were made by TCRdb, not taken from the authors' results. The table shows under 250,000 distinct CDR3 sequences, with roughly 21% occurring only once.

Study observations and caveats: Among samples with persistent disease, TRBV28, TRBJ1-2 and TRBJ2-5 were favored.

This TCR was sampled from a female donor with Graves disease. This chain links TRBV7-9 with TRBJ1-6; 9 positions match TRBD1. Sequences were derived from peripheral blood mononuclear cells (PBMCs), sampled at new diagnosis, from a patient treated with antithyroid drugs. The CDR3, as DNA: TGTGCCAGCAGACTCGGGACAGGGTGGCCACCCCTCCACTTT. It yields the protein CASRLGTGWPPLHF.